The 8 T cell receptor beta chains below all came from one sample that was sequenced in a study of blood T cell repertoires in COVID-19. TCRdb keeps only in-frame clones here, not all; method: immunoSEQ multiplex PCR. The repertoire holds about 210,000 clones, approximately 89% seen once, with roughly 2.5% in the top ten. Sequenced: PBMCs or T cells enriched from blood (not recorded which). These receptors all come from a woman between 40 and 55 years old with acute COVID-19.

V usage is TRBV18 and J usage is TRBJ1-6, with 7 bases that match TRBD1. There are 14 residues in the CDR3. J gave up 8 bases and V 3 bases, and 4 bases lay outside the gene matches. Germline CDR1 is KGHSH and CDR2 is LQKENI. In DNA form, the CDR3 reads TGTGCCAGCTCACCGACAGGGTCGGATTCACCCCTCCACTTT. Its translation is CASSPTGSDSPLHF.

The rearrangement uses TRBV24-1 and TRBJ1-6; 10 nucleotides match TRBD1. CDR3 length: 23 amino acids. Trimming at V came to 8 bases and at J to 5 bases, leaving 29 bases not matched to a gene. From germline, CDR1 is KGHDR and CDR2 SFDVKD. The CDR3 DNA reads TGTGCCACCATCAACAGTACCCCGGGGGTCGGGACAGGGGAAGTTTTGGATAATTCACCCCTCCACTTT. It encodes CATINSTPGVGTGEVLDNSPLHF.

V gene TRBV5-1 combines with J gene TRBJ2-7, with a weak D call TRBD1 (6 bases). V was clipped by 3 bases and J by 0 bases, with 10 bases between them. CDR3 size: 14 residues. The germline V gene encodes CDR1 SGHRS and CDR2 YFSETQ. The CDR3: CASSSARGSYEQYF. In DNA form, the CDR3 reads TGCGCCAGCAGCTCAGCCAGGGGCTCCTACGAGCAGTACTTC.

The chain links TRBV11-3 to TRBJ2-3; 8 bases agree with TRBD2. The V gene's germline CDR1 is SGHNT and CDR2 YENEEA. The CDR3 extends over 15 amino acids. V dropped 6 bases and J dropped 4; count of bases not matched to a gene: 9. This chain's CDR3 is CASRQPGLEADTQYF. The CDR3 bases are TGTGCCAGCAGACAGCCGGGACTAGAAGCAGATACGCAGTATTTT.

The genes are TRBV27 and TRBJ1-6; D ambiguous. V lost 6 bases and J lost 3, with 12 bases in between. The CDR3 runs to 15 residues. Germline V lookup: CDR1 MNHEY, CDR2 SMNVEV (reference sequence). The CDR3 bases are TGTGCCAGCAGCCCCCGCATCGGCTATAATTCACCCCTCCACTTT. This gives the protein CASSPRIGYNSPLHF.

This chain links TRBV7-4 with TRBJ1-3; D gene ambiguous. V lost 3 bases and J lost 3, with 12 bases in between. Per the germline V gene, CDR1 is SGHVT and CDR2 is SQSDAQ. This CDR3 has 15 residues. The CDR3 DNA follows: TGTGCCAGCAGCTTCCCTGACAAGCTTGGAAACACCATATATTTT. Its protein product is CASSFPDKLGNTIYF.

The gene calls are TRBV25-1 and TRBJ2-2, with 10 bases lining up with TRBD1. CDR1 and CDR2 (germline): MGHDK, SYGVNS. The CDR3 is 14 residues long. The V gene end was trimmed by 6 bases and the J gene end by 7 bases; junction bases not matched to a gene: 5. The CDR3 spells CASSVTGGFGELFF. Here the CDR3 DNA reads TGTGCCAGCAGCGTGACAGGGGGCTTCGGGGAGCTGTTTTTT.

The chain uses TRBV3-1 (or the pseudogene TRBV3-2) and TRBJ1-2; D is possibly TRBD1 (5 bases). There are 13 residues in the CDR3. V lost 1 base and J 8 bases, leaving 11 bases between the germline ends. Germline CDR1 LGHDT, CDR2 YNNKEL (reference sequence). The CDR3 coding sequence is TGTGCCAGCAGCCAAGTGGGGGGTAGGGGCTACACCTTC. It translates to CASSQVGGRGYTF.